This T cell receptor (beta chain) derives from a study of vaccination and CD4 T cells after COVID-19. Study overall: Median draw time for post-COVID samples was under 120 days post-diagnosis (range 35 to 161). Study findings and constraints: Convalescent patients displayed spike mono-reactivity in 304 of 307 vaccine-specific clones.

This clonotype was seen more than once but under ten times. Its antigen is not known. As to treatment: approximately 9-day PBMC culture with coronavirus spike peptide pools or control peptides (ViraFEST assay). Every well contained 1.5 million to 2.5 million PBMCs, which were grown with roughly 9.1 IU/ml IL-2 and approximately 9.9 ug/ml peptide pools. Once obtained from cultured CD4+ T cells, the DNA was sequenced using the Oncomine TCR Beta short-read assay. TCRdb processed the PCR reads anew with MiXCR; each CDR3 protein has one entry. The repertoire has about 19,000 distinct CDR3 sequences, about two fifths of them found once; the top ten carry less than 15%. The CDR3 totals 14 residues. Trimming stripped 1 base from V and 2 bases from J, with 8 bases between. CDR1 SNHLY and CDR2 FYNNEI come from the germline V gene.

The sequencing sample was made of cultured CD4+ T cells from blood. This chain uses TRBV2 with TRBJ1-2; TRBD1 might be the D (5 bases). The sequence came from a human donor with COVID-19. The CDR3 spells CASSEEGRNYGYTF. CDR3 in DNA: TGTGCCAGCAGTGAAGAGGGGAGGAACTATGGCTACACCTTC.